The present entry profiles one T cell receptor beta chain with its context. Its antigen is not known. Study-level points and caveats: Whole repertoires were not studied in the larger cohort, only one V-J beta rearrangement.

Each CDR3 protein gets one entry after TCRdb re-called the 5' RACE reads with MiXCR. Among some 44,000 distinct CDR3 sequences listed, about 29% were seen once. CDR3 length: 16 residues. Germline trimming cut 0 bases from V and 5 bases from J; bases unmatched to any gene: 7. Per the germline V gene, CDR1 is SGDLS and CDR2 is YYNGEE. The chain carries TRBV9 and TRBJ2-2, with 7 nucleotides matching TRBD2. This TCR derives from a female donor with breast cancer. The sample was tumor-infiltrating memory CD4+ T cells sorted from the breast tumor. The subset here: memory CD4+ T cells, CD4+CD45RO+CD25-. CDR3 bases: TGTGCCAGCAGCGTAGAGGAGACTAGCAGAACCGGGGAGCTGTTTTTT. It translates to CASSVEETSRTGELFF.